The entry that follows covers one T cell receptor beta chain sequence. Its antigen is undetermined. These data are taken from a study of blood T cells in healthy people across ages. Study outcomes and limitations: The fall in TCR beta diversity per million T cells was roughly linear with age.

The CDR3 spans 14 residues. The V and J ends lost 0 bases and 1 base respectively, with 7 bases between them. Germline loops: CDR1 SGHRS, CDR2 YFSETQ. A second about 7 to 12 cycle PCR used barcoded and J-beta primers. TCRdb re-analysed the 5' RACE reads in MiXCR, keeping a single row per CDR3 protein. This sample has hundreds of thousands of distinct CDR3 sequences, with about 52% found just once. This sequence was found in a man in his sixties in good health. Sequenced input: blood. The V gene is TRBV5-1, the J gene TRBJ2-5; D is uncertain. CDR3 region: CASSLVGSQETQYF. The CDR3 DNA reads as TGCGCCAGCAGCTTGGTGGGCTCCCAAGAGACCCAGTACTTC.